This TCR beta chain stems from a study of blood T cells in healthy people across ages. Ranging in age from about 6 to 90, the donors were healthy Caucasian individuals from Russia. Extracted total RNA amounted to at least 6 micrograms for each sample. Primers used in a second PCR of about 7 to 12 cycles were a sample-barcoded 5' primer and a J-beta primer mix. MiXCR was run by TCRdb on the 5' RACE reads, yielding one entry per CDR3 protein. The profile shows under 950,000 distinct CDR3 sequences, 20% to 25% of them singletons. The V gene end was trimmed by 3 bases and the J gene end by 4 bases; junction bases not matched to a gene: 5. CDR3 length equals 15 residues. From germline, CDR1 is SGHTA and CDR2 FQGNSA.

The receptor was isolated from a man in his 70s in good health. The chain combines TRBV7-2 with TRBJ1-5; 8 positions match TRBD1. Sequenced sample: blood. The CDR3 loop is CASSLMTGANQPQHF. The CDR3 DNA is TGTGCCAGCAGCTTGATGACAGGGGCGAATCAGCCCCAGCATTTT.